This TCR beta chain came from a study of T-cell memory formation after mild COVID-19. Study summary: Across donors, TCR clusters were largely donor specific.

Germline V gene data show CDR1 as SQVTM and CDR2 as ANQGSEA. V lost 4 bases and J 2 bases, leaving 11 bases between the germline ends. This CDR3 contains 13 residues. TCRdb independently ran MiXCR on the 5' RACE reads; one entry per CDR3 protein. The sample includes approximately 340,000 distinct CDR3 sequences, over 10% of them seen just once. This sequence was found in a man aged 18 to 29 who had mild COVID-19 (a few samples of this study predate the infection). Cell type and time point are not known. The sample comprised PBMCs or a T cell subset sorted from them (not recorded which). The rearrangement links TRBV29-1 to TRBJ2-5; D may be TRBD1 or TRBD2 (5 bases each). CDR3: CSVGRGGQETQYF. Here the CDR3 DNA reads TGCAGCGTTGGCCGGGGCGGTCAAGAGACCCAGTACTTC.